This record looks at one TCR beta chain sequence and its context. With random hexamers, roughly 0.45 to 1 ug RNA was reverse transcribed. TCRdb reprocessed the immunoSEQ multiplex PCR reads with MiXCR, giving one entry per CDR3 protein. The top ten hold about 0.063% of the sample, which has under 350,000 distinct CDR3 sequences, about 90% seen once. In contrast to the negatively isolated CD8+ and CD4+ T cells, TEMRA cells were FACS-enriched. The data were taken from a study of CD8 T cells in Susac syndrome. The CDR3 covers 15 residues. Trimming removed 0 bases from V and 3 bases from J, with 11 bases in between. Germline V lookup: CDR1 DFQATT, CDR2 SNEGSKA (reference sequence).

V and J are TRBV20-1 and TRBJ1-4; maybe TRBD1 (5 bases). The specimen was CD4+ T cells from PBMCs. The TCR comes from a human donor with multiple sclerosis. CDR3 sequence reads: CSARETAPPNEKLFF. CDR3 sequence (DNA): TGCAGTGCTAGAGAGACAGCCCCCCCTAATGAAAAACTGTTTTTT.